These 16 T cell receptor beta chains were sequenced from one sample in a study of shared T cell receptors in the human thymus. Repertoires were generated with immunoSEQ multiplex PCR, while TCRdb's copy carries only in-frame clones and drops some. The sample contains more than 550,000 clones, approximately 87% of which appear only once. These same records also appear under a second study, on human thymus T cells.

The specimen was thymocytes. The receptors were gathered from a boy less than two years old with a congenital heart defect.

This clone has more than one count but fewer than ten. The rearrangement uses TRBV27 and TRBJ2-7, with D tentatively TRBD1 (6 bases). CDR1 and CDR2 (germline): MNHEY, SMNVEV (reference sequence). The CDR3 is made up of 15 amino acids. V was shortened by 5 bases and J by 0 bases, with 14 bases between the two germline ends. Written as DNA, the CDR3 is TGTGCCAGCAGTGTAGGGACACCCGTCTCCTACGAGCAGTACTTC. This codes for CASSVGTPVSYEQYF.

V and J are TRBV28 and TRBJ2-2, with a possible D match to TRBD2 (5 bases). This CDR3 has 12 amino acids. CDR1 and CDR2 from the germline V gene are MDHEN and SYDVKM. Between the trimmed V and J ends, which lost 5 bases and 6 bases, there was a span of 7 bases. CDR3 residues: CASSQRPGELFF. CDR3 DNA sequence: TGTGCCAGCAGTCAGCGGCCCGGGGAGCTGTTTTTT. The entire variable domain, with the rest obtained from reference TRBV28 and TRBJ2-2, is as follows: DVKVTQSSRYLVKRTGEKVFLECVQDMDHENMFWYRQDPGLGLRLIYFSYDVKMKEKGDIPEGYSVSREKKERFSLILESASTNQTSMYLCASSQRPGELFFGEGSRLTVL.

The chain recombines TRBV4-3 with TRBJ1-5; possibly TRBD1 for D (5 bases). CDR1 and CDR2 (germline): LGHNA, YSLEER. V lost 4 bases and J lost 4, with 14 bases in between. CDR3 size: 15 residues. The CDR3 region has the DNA TGCGCCAGCAGCCCAAGGGAGGGGAGGAATCAGCCCCAGCATTTT. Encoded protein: CASSPREGRNQPQHF.

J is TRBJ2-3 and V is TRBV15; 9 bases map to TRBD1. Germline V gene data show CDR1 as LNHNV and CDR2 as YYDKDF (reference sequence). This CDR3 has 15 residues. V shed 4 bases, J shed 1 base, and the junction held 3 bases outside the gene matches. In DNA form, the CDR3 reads TGTGCCACCAGCATAAACAGGGGGCGCACAGATACGCAGTATTTT. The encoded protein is CATSINRGRTDTQYF.

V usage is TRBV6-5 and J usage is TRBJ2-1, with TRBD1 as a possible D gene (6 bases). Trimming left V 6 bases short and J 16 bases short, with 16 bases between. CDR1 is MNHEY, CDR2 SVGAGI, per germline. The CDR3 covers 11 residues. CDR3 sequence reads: CASRRPGRGFF. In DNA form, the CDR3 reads TGTGCCAGCAGAAGACCGGGCAGGGGTTTCTTC.

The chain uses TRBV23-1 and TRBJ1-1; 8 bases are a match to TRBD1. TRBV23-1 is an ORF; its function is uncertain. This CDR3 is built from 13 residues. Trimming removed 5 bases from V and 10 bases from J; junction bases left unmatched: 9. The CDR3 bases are TGCGCCAGCAGTAGGGGACAGGCACTAGGAGCTTTCTTT. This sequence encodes CASSRGQALGAFF.

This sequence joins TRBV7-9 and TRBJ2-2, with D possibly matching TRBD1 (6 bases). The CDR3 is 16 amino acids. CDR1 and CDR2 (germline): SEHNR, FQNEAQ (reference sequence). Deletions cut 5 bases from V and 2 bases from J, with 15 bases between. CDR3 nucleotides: TGTGCCAGCAGCGTAACCCGGGACAAAAACACCGGGGAGCTGTTTTTT. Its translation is CASSVTRDKNTGELFF. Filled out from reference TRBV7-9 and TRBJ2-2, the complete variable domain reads DTGVSQNPRHKITKRGQNVTFRCDPISEHNRLYWYRQTLGQGPEFLTYFQNEAQLEKSRLLSDRFSAERPKGSFSTLEIQRTEQGDSAMYLCASSVTRDKNTGELFFGEGSRLTVL.

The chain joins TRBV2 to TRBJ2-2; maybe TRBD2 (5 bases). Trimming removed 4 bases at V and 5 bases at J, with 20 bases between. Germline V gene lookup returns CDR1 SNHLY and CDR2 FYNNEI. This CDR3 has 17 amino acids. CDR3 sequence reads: CASSVARRGQLTGELFF. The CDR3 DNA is TGTGCCAGCAGTGTCGCACGACGGGGTCAACTAACCGGGGAGCTGTTTTTT.

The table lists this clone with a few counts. CDR3 sequence: CASVAGTGGRNTEAFF. In DNA form, the CDR3 reads TGTGCCAGTGTAGCCGGGACAGGCGGACGGAACACTGAAGCTTTCTTT. The chain recombines TRBV19 with TRBJ1-1; 8 positions match TRBD1. Germline CDR1 is LNHDA and CDR2 is SQIVND (reference sequence). The CDR3 loop spans 16 amino acids. Trimming at V came to 8 bases and at J to 1 base, leaving 12 bases not matched to a gene.

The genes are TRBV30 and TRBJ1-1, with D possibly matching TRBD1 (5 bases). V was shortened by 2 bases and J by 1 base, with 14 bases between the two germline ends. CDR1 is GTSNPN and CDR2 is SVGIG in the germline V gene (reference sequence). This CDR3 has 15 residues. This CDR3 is CAWSCKTQGNTEAFF. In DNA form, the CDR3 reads TGTGCCTGGAGTTGCAAAACTCAGGGGAACACTGAAGCTTTCTTT.

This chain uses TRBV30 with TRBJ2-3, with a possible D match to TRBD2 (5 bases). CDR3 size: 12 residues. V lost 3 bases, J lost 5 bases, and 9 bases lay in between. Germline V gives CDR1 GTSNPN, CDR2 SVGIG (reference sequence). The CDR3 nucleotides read TGTGCCTGGAGGAAAGCGGTAGATACGCAGTATTTT. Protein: CAWRKAVDTQYF.

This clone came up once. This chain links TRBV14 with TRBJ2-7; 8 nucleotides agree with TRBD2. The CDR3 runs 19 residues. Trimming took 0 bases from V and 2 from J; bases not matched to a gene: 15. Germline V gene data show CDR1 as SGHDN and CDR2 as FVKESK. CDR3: CASSQDLGKAGASPYEQYF. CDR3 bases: TGTGCCAGCAGCCAAGATCTGGGGAAAGCGGGAGCGTCTCCCTACGAGCAGTACTTC.

CDR3 sequence reads: CASSRIPGQGRTEAFF. In DNA form, the CDR3 reads TGTGCCAGCAGTCGAATTCCGGGACAGGGAAGGACTGAAGCTTTCTTT. The gene calls are TRBV28 and TRBJ1-1; TRBD1 aligns across 9 bases. With V trimmed by 5 bases and J by 5 bases, 12 bases remained unmatched. Germline loops: CDR1 MDHEN, CDR2 SYDVKM. CDR3 length equals 16 residues.

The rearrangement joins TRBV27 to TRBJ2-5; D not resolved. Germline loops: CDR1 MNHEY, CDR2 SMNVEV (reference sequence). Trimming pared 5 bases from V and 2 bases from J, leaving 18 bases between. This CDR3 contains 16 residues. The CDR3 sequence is CASSLRNQDIQETQYF. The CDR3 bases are TGTGCCAGCAGTCTAAGGAACCAAGACATACAAGAGACCCAGTACTTC.

The CDR3 nucleotides read TGCAGCGTTGGATGGAGAAATGAAAAACTGTTTTTT. Its translation is CSVGWRNEKLFF. The chain is built from TRBV29-1 and TRBJ1-4, with unresolved D. The germline V gene has CDR1 SQVTM and CDR2 ANQGSEA. V was clipped by 4 bases and J by 5 bases, with 8 bases between them. The CDR3 runs 12 residues. Together with reference TRBV29-1 and TRBJ1-4, the CDR3 gives the full variable domain: SAVISQKPSRDICQRGTSLTIQCQVDSQVTMMFWYRQQPGQSLTLIATANQGSEATYESGFVIDKFPISRPNLTFSTLTVSNMSPEDSSIYLCSVGWRNEKLFFGSGTQLSVL.

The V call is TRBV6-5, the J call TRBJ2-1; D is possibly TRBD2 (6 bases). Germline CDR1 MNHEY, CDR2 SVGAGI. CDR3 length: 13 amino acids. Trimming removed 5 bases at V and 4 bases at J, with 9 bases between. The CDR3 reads CASSAGLYNEQFF. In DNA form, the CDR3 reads TGTGCCAGCAGTGCGGGGCTATACAATGAGCAGTTCTTC.